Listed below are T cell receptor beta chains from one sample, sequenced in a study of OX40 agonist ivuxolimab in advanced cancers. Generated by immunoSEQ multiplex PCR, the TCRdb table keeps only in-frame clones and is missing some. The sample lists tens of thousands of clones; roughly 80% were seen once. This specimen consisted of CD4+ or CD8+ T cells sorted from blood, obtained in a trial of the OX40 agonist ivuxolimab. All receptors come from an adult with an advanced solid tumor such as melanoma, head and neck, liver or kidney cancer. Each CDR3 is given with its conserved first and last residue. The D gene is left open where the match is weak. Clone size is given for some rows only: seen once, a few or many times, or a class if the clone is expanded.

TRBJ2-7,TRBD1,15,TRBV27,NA,TGTGCCAGCAGTCTAACCTGGACAGGGGATACCGAGCAGTACTTC,CASSLTWTGDTEQYF
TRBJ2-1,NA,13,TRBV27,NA,TGTGCCAGCAGTTTATACAGGTCCAATGAGCAGTTCTTC,CASSLYRSNEQFF
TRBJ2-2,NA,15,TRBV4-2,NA,TGTGCCAGCAGCCACGTGCATACGAACACCGGGGAGCTGTTTTTT,CASSHVHTNTGELFF
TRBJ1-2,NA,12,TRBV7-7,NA,TGTGCCAGCAGCCCTTATACTGAGGGCTACACCTTC,CASSPYTEGYTF
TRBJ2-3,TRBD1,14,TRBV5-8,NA,TGTGCCAGCAGCTCGGGACAGGGCACAGATACGCAGTATTTT,CASSSGQGTDTQYF
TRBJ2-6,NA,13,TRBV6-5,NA,TGTGCCAGCAGTTCGACGGGGGCCAACGTCCTGACTTTC,CASSSTGANVLTF
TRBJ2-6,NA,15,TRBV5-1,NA,TGCGCCAGCACAGAGGAGCTCTCTGGGGCCAACGTCCTGACTTTC,CASTEELSGANVLTF
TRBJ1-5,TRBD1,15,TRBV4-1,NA,TGCGCCAGCAGCGTACCCGGGACAGGGAATCAGCCCCAGCATTTT,CASSVPGTGNQPQHF
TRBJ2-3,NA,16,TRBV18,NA,TGTGCCAGCTCACCGATACCTACAGGAGTCACAGATACGCAGTATTTT,CASSPIPTGVTDTQYF
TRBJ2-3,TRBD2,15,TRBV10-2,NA,TGCGCCCACTCCGGGACTAGCGGTAGCACAGATACGCAGTATTTT,CAHSGTSGSTDTQYF
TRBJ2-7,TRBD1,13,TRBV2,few,TGTGCCACCTCCGGGGACAGTTCTTACGAGCAGTACTTC,CATSGDSSYEQYF
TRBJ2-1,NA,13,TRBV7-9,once,TGTGCCAGCAGCTTACAACGGGGAGGTGAGCAGTTCTTC,CASSLQRGGEQFF
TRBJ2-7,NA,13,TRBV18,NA,TGTGCCAGCTCAGCTGCGGCCCCGTACGAGCAGTACTTC,CASSAAAPYEQYF
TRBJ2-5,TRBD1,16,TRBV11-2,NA,TGTGCCAGCAGCACCCGGGACAGGGGGCTTTTGAAGACCCAGTACTTC,CASSTRDRGLLKTQYF
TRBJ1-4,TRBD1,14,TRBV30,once,TGTGCCTGGTCCCCGGGACAGGGGAAGGGTGAACTGTTTTTT,CAWSPGQGKGELFF
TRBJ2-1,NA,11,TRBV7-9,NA,TGTGCCAGCAGCTTGTGGCATGAGCAGTTCTTC,CASSLWHEQFF
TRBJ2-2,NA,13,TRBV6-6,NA,TGTGCCAGCAGCGGGACGAACACCGGGGAGCTGTTTTTT,CASSGTNTGELFF
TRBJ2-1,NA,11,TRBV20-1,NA,TGCAGTGCTCGGACAGCCAATGAGCAGTTCTTC,CSARTANEQFF
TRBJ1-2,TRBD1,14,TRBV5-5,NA,TGTGCCAGCAGCAGGGACAGGGAGCCCCTTGGCTACACCTTC,CASSRDREPLGYTF
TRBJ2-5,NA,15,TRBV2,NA,TGTGCCACCAGGGAATTGGCGGGGCCGCAAGAGACCCAGTACTTC,CATRELAGPQETQYF
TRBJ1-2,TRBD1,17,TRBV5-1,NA,TGCGCCAGCAGCTGGGGACCTCTCGGGACAGCTAACTATGGCTACACCTTC,CASSWGPLGTANYGYTF
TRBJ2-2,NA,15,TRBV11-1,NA,TGTGCCAGCAGCGTTAGCCGAGTGGGGGCCGGGGAGCTGTTTTTT,CASSVSRVGAGELFF
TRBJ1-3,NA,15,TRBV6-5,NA,TGTGCCAGCAAGAGGAGTTGGATAGAAGGAAACACCATATATTTT,CASKRSWIEGNTIYF
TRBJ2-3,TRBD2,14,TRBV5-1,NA,TGCGCCAGCATGGCTAGCGGCCTGGTGGATACGCAGTATTTT,CASMASGLVDTQYF
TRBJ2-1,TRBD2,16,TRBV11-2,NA,TGTGCCAGCGTAGGCATAGCGGGAGTCCCCTACAATGAGCAGTTCTTC,CASVGIAGVPYNEQFF
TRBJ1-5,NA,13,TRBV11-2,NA,TGTGCCAGCAGCTTAGGTAGCGATCAGCCCCAGCATTTT,CASSLGSDQPQHF
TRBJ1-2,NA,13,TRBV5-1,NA,TGCGCCAGCAGCGCTCGGGAAACTTATGGCTACACCTTC,CASSARETYGYTF
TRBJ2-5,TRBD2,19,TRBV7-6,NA,TGTGCCAGCAGCTCCGGACTCGGACTAGCGGGGGCAAACCAAGAGACCCAGTACTTC,CASSSGLGLAGANQETQYF
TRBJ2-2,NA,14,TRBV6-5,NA,TGTGCCAGCAGTGAGACGACAGTCACCGGGGAGCTGTTTTTT,CASSETTVTGELFF